This T cell receptor (beta chain) stems from a study of T cell repertoires in cytomegalovirus infection. For the study at large: Based on public TCR beta signatures, there were indications of CMV infection and of a matching HLA type. Study-level points and caveats: Adding up the frequency of public TCR beta families identified people who carried CMV plus the relevant HLA. What dominated the ex vivo response were HLA-C-restricted CMV-specific TCR beta clonotypes.

This clonotype was observed a handful of times. Antigen unknown. The CDR3 has 16 amino acids. The germline V gene has CDR1 SGHVS and CDR2 FQNEAQ. Germline trimming cut 8 bases from V and 4 bases from J; bases unmatched to any gene: 14. TCRdb re-called the reads through MiXCR, storing one row per CDR3 protein. The sample lists about 740,000 distinct CDR3 sequences; about 40% were seen once. This chain joins TRBV7-8 and TRBJ1-2; 9 bases map to TRBD1. This sequence originates from a human donor in good health (CMV status not recorded). Some clones in this sample may be carry-over from other donors' samples. Material for sequencing was PBMCs. The CDR3 DNA reads TGTGCCAGCCTTCCTCTGACAGGGGGGGGAATCTATGGCTACACCTTC. It codes for CASLPLTGGGIYGYTF.